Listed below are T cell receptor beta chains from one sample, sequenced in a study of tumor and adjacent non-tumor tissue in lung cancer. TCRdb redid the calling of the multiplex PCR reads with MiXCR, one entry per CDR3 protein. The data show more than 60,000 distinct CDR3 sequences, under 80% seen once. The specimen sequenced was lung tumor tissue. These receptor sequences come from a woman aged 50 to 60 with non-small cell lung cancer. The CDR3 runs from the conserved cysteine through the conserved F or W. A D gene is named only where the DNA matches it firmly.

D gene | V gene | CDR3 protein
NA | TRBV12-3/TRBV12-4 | CASRGRGGNQPQHF
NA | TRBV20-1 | CSASQDSKRTQYF
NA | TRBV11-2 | CTSSGFQEGNTGELFF
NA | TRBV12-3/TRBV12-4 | CASSPTETKQYF
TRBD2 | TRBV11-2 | CASSTQAGGIQETQYF
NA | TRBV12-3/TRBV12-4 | CANSGTRGYGEQFF
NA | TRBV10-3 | CATNDGGSGDTIYF
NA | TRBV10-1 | CASSPFGAGEQYF
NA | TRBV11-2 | CVSNFGSADNEHFF
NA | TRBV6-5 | CASSYSPSWNHGQYF
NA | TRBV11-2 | CTSSLAESDAQYF
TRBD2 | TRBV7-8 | CASSFRAGGPNEQFF
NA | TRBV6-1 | CASKGSSNSPLHF
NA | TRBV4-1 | CASSQDAGGAWEQYF
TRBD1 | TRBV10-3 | CAISGGQGAGRSQHF
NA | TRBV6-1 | CASCTVGGDKETQYF
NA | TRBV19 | CACSPSRGQNTGELFF
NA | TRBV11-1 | CANSLSPGITYGQYF
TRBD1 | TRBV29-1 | CSVQGQGVTGELFF
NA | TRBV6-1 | CASSERVSSEDQPQHF
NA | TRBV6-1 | CARSEEPRSDEQFF
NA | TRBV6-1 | CVSSEELELPGKTIYF
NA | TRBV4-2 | CASSHPWGNYGYTF
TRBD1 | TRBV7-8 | CARSYGTGGHQPQYF
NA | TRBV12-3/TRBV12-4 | CANSVYRVGNTEAFF
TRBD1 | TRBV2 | CASIRTGVLENYGYTF
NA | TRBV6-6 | CASGPPDPVGETQYF
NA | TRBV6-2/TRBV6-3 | CASSCSEGGTYEQYF
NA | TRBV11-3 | CATKMGCYVYTF
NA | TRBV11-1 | CASSFPILKETRYF
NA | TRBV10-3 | CASSGTFDEHYF
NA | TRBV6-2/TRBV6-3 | CASRRHTGDEQFF
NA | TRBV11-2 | CASSLYSRTADSGNTIYF
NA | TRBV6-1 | CVSLAASSYEQYF
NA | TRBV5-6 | CARSTGIVNQPQHF
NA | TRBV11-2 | CASNFGRDTGELFF
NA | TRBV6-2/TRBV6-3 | CAGSSWNNKGNEQFF
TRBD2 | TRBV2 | CASSEGTSGGIEQFF
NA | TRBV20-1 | CSASGNNNQPQHF
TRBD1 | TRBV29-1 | CSASRGSKDQPQHF
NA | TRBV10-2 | CASTSDSSYEEYF
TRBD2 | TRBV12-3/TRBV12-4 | CASSFPMGLAGGWNEQFF